This T cell receptor (beta chain) emerged from a study of technical replicates of blood from a handful of donors. The method was immunoSEQ multiplex PCR; TCRdb's version includes in-frame clones alone and lacks a portion of them. Among 100,000 or so clones listed, approximately 96% were seen once. Trimming took off 4 bases at V and 3 bases at J, with 7 bases between the two ends. This CDR3 contains 12 residues. Germline loops: CDR1 WSHSY, CDR2 SAAADI. The sequence derives from a human donor in good health. The specimen sequenced was T cells isolated from PBMCs. This rearrangement joins TRBV10-2 to TRBJ2-7; D uncertain. The CDR3 nucleotides read TGCGCCAGCAGTGCGCTAGACTACGAGCAGTACTTC. As protein: CASSALDYEQYF.